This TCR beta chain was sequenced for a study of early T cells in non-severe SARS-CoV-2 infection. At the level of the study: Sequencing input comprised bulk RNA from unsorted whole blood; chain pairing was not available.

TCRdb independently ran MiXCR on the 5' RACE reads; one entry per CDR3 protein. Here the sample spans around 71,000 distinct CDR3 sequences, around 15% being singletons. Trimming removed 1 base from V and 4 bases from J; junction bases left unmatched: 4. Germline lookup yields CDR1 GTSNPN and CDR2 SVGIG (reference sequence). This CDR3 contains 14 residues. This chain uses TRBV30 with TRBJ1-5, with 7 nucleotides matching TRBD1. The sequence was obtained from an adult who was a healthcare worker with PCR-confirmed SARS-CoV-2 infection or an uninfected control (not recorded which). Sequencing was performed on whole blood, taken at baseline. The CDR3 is CAWSGGQQNQPQHF. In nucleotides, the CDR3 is TGTGCCTGGAGTGGGGGACAGCAGAATCAGCCCCAGCATTTT.